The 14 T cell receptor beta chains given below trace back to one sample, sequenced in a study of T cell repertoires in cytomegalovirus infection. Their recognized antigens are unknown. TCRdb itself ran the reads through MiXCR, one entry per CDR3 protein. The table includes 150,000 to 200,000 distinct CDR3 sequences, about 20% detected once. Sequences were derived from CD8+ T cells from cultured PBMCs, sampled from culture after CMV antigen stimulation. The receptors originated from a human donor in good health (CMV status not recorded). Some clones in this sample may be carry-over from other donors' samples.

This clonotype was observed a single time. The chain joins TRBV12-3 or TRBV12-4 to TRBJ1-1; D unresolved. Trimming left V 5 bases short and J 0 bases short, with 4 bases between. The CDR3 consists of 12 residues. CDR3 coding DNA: TGTGCCAGCAGTATTTTGAACACTGAAGCTTTCTTT. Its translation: CASSILNTEAFF.

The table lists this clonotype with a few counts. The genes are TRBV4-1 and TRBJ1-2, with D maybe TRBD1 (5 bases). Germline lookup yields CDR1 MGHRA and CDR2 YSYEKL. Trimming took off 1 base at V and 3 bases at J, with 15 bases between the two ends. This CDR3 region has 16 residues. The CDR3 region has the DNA TGCGCCAGCAGCCAAGTTTATGGGGGAATCGACTATGGCTACACCTTC. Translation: CASSQVYGGIDYGYTF.

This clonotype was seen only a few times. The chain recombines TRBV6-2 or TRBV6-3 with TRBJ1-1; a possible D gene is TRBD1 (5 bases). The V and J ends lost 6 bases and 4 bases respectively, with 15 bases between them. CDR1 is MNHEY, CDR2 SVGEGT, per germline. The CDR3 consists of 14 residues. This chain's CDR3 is CASSITGYVTEAFF. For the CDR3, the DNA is TGTGCCAGCAGCATTACAGGCTATGTCACTGAAGCTTTCTTT.

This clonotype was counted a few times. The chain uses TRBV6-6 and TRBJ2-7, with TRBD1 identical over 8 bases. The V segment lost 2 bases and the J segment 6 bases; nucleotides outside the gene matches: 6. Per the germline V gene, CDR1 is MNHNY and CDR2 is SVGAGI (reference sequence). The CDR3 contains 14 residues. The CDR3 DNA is TGTGCCAGCAGTTACGGACAGGGACGGGGCGAGCAGTACTTC. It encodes CASSYGQGRGEQYF.

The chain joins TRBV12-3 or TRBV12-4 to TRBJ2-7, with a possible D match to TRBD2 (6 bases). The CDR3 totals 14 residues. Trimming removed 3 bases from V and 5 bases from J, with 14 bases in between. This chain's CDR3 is CASSFAVGGHEQYF. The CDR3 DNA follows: TGTGCCAGCAGTTTCGCAGTGGGGGGACACGAGCAGTACTTC.

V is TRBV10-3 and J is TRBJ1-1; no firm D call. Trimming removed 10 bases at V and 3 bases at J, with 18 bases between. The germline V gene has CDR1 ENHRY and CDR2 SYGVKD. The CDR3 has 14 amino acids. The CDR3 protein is CASKGRTVDTEAFF. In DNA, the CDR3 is TGTGCCAGCAAAGGGAGGACCGTGGACACTGAAGCTTTCTTT.

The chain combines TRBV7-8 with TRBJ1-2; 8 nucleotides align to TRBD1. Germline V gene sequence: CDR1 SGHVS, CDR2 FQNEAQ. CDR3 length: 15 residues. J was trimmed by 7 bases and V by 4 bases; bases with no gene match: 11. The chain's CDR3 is CASSSGQGSLSGYTF. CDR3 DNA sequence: TGTGCCAGCAGCTCTGGACAGGGCTCACTAAGTGGCTACACCTTC.

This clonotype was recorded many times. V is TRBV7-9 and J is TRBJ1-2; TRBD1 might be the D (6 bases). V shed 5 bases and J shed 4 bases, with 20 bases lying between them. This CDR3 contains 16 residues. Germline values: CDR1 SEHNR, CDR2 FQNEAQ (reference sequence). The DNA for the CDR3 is TGTGCCAGCAGCCCGCCCATCATGGGGGGCGTCTATGGCTACACCTTC. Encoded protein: CASSPPIMGGVYGYTF. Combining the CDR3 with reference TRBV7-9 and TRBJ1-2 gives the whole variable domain DTGVSQNPRHKITKRGQNVTFRCDPISEHNRLYWYRQTLGQGPEFLTYFQNEAQLEKSRLLSDRFSAERPKGSFSTLEIQRTEQGDSAMYLCASSPPIMGGVYGYTFGSGTRLTVV.

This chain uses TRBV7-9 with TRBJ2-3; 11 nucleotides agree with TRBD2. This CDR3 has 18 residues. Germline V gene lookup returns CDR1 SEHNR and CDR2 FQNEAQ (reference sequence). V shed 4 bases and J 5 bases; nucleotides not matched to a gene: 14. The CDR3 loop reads CASSSRDSGGAFQDTQYF. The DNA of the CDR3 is TGTGCCAGCAGCTCCCGGGATAGCGGGGGGGCCTTCCAAGATACGCAGTATTTT.

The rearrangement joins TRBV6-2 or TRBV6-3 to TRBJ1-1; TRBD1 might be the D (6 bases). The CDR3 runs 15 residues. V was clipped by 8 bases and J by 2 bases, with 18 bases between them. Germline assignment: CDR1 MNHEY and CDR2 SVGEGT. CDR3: CASSHPGHQNTEAFF. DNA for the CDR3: TGTGCCAGCTCACACCCGGGACACCAAAACACTGAAGCTTTCTTT.

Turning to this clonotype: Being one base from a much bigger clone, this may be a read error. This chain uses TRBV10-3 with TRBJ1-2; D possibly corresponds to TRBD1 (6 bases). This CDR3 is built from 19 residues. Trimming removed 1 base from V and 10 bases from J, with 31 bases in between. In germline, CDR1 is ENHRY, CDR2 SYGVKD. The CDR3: CAISELDPYGTQPEDDYTF. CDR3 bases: TGTGCCATCAGTGAGTTAGACCCATACGGGACACAGCCTGAGGATGACTACACCTTC.

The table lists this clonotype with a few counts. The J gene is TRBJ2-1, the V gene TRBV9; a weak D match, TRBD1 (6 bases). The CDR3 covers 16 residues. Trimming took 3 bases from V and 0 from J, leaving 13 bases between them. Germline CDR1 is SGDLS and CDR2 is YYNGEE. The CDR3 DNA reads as TGTGCCAGCAGCGCGACAGGCTCTAGCTCCTACAATGAGCAGTTCTTC. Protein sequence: CASSATGSSSYNEQFF.

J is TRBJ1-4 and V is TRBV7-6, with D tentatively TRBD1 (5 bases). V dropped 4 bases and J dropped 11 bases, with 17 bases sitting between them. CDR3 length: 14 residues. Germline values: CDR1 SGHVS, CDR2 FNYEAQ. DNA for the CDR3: TGTGCCAGCAGCTACGGGGCTCCTCTCCCCAAACTGTTTTTT. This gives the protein CASSYGAPLPKLFF.

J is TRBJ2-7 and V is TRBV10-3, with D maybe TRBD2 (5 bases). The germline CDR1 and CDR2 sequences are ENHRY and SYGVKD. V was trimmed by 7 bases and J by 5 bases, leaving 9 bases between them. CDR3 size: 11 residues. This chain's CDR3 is CAIKEVDEQYF. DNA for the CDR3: TGTGCCATCAAGGAGGTCGACGAGCAGTACTTC.